This TCR beta chain comes out of a study of T cell changes during pregnancy in multiple sclerosis. The repertoire was sequenced with immunoSEQ multiplex PCR; TCRdb's copy has only in-frame clones and lacks some. The data contain 25,000 to 35,000 clones, 85% to 90% of them singletons. This clone occurred a few times. Germline lookup yields CDR1 LNHDA and CDR2 SQIVND (reference sequence). The ends were cut back, 8 bases at V and 5 bases at J, with 12 bases in the middle. The CDR3 totals 12 residues. The sequenced sample was CD8+ T cells from peripheral blood mononuclear cells, obtained in the second trimester of pregnancy. This TCR was sampled from a female donor with multiple sclerosis, enrolled in a pregnancy study. The chain joins TRBV19 to TRBJ1-1; a weak D match, TRBD1 (5 bases). The CDR3: CASGGEGTEAFF. The CDR3 DNA reads as TGTGCCAGTGGAGGGGAGGGAACTGAAGCTTTCTTT.